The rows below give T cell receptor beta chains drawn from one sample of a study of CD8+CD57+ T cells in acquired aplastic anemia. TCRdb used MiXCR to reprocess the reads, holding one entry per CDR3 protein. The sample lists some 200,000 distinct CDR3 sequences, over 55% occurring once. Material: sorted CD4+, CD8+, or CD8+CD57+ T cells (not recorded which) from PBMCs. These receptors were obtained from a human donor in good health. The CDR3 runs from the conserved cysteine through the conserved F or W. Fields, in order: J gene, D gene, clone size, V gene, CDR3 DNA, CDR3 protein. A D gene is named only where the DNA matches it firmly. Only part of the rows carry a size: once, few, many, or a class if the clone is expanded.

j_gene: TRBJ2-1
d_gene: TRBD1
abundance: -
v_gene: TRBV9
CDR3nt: TGTGCCAGCAGCGTAGGGGACAGGGTTCTGGGGGAGCAGTTCTTC
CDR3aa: CASSVGDRVLGEQFF

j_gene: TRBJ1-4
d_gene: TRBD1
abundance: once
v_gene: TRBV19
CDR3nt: TGTGCCAGCTTGGACAGGGCTAATGAAAAACTGTTTTTT
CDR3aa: CASLDRANEKLFF

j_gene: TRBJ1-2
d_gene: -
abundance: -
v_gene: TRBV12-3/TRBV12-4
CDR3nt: TGTGCCAATGCGGACAGCTATGGCTACACCTTC
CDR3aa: CANADSYGYTF

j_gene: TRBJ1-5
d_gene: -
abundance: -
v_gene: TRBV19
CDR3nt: TGTGCCAGTAGTATAGGAGGGAGCAATCAGCCCCAGCATTTT
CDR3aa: CASSIGGSNQPQHF

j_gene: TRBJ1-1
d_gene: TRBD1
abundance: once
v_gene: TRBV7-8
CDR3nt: TGTGCCAGCAGCGGACAGGGGGGATATGACACTGAAGCTTTCTTT
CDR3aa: CASSGQGGYDTEAFF

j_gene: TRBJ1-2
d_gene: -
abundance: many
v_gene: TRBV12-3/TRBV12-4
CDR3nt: TGTGCCAGCAGTTTTTGGGCTCACTATGGCTACACCTTC
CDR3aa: CASSFWAHYGYTF

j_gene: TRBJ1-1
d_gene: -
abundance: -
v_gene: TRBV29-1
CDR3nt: TGCAGCGTTCCACAGGGTTTTAGCACTGAAGCTTTCTTT
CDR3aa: CSVPQGFSTEAFF

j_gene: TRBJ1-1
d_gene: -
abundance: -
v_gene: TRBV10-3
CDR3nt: TGTGCCATCAAGGACAGAACGAACACTGAAGCTTTCTTT
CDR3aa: CAIKDRTNTEAFF

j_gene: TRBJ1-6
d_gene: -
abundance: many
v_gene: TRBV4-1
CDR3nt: TGCGCCAGCAGCCCCGGACAGAGCCTTACCAATTCACCCCTCCACTTT
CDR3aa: CASSPGQSLTNSPLHF

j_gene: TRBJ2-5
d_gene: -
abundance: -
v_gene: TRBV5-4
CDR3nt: TGTGCCAGCAGCTTAGTAAGGGGGGCCAGCTATGAGACCCAGTACTTC
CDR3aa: CASSLVRGASYETQYF

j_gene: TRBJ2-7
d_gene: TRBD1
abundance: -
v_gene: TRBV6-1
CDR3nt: TGTGCCAGCAGTAATACAGGGGTGAACTACGAGCAGTACTTC
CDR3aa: CASSNTGVNYEQYF

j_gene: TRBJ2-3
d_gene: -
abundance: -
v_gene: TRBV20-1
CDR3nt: TGCAGTGCTAGAGGGGACGAAGGTGGTACGCAGTATTTT
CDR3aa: CSARGDEGGTQYF

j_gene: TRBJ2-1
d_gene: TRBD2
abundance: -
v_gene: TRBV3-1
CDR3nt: TGTGCCAGCAGCCAAGATGTCGTGACTAGCGGTTACAATGAGCAGTTCTTC
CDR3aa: CASSQDVVTSGYNEQFF

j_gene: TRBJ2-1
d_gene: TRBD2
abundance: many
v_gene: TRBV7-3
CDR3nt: TGTGCCAGCAGCATAAGCGGGAGCTCCTACAATGAGCAGTTCTTC
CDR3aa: CASSISGSSYNEQFF

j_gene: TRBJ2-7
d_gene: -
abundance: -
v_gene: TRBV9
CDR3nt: TGTGCCAGCAGCTTTAGGGGGGACATTAGTTATCCCTACGAGCAGTACTTC
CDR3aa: CASSFRGDISYPYEQYF

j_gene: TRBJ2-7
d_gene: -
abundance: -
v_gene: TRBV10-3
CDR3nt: TGTGCCAGCAGTTCGCTTGGGTCCTACATGCCCTACGAGCAGTACTTC
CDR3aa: CASSSLGSYMPYEQYF

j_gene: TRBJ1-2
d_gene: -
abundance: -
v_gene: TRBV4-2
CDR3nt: TGTGCCAGCAGCCAAGATTTGGCGGGTGGCTATGGCTACACCTTC
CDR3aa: CASSQDLAGGYGYTF

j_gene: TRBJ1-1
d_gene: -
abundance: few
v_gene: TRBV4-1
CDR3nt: TGCGCCAGCAGCCCCCCTGCCGGGGGCACTGAAGCTTTCTTT
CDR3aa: CASSPPAGGTEAFF

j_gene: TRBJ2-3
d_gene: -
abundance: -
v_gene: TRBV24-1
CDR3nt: TGTGCCACCGAAGGTGGAGATACGCAGTATTTT
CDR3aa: CATEGGDTQYF

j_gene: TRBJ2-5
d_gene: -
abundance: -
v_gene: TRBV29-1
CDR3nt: TGCAGCGTTGGGTGGATCGGGCGAGAGACCCAGTACTTC
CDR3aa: CSVGWIGRETQYF

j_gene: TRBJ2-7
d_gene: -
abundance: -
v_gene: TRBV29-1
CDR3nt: TGCAGTGCTCCCGCCCTCCGGGGGAGCTCCTACGAGCAGTACTTC
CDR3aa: CSAPALRGSSYEQYF

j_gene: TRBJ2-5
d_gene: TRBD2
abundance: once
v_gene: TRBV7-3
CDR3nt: TGTGCCAGCAGCCTTGGACTAGCGGAGACCGGGGAGACCCAGTACTTC
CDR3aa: CASSLGLAETGETQYF

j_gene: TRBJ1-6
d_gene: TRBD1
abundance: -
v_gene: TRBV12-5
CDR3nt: TGTGCCAGCAGGCAGGGGGTCAGTAGTAGCTACGAGTTAAATTCACCCCTCCACTTT
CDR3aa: CASRQGVSSSYELNSPLHF

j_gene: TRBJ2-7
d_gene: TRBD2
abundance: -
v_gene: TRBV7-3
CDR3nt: TGTGCCAGCAGCTTAGCGCTAGCGGGGCATTCCTACGAGCAGTACTTC
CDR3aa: CASSLALAGHSYEQYF

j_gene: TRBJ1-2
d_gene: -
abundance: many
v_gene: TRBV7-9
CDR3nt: TGTGCCTCCCGTGGGGGGTCTACTAACTATGGCTACACCTTC
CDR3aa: CASRGGSTNYGYTF

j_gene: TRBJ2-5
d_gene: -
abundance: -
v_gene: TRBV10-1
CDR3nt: TGCGCCAGCAGCCAGGGAACAGGGATCCAAGAGACCCAGTACTTC
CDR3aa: CASSQGTGIQETQYF

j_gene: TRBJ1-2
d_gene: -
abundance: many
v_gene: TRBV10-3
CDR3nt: TGTGCCATTGGACAGAGCCCAGACTCTAACTATGGCTACACCTTC
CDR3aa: CAIGQSPDSNYGYTF

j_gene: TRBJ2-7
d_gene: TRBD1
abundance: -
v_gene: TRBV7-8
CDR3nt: TGTGCCAGCAGCTTAGCGAGACCGGGACAGGGCTACGAGCAGTACTTC
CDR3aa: CASSLARPGQGYEQYF

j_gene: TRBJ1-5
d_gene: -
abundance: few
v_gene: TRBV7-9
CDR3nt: TGTGCCAGCAGCTTAGAAAAGTCGGGGGGCCAGCATTTT
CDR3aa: CASSLEKSGGQHF

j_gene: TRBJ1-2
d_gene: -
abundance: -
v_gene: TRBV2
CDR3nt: TGTGCCAGCAAGGGAAGGCCCGGATTTAACTATGGCTACACCTTC
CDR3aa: CASKGRPGFNYGYTF

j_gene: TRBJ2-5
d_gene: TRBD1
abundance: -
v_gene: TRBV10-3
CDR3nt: TGTGCCATCAGCCCGACAGGGGGTCTAGAGACCCAGTACTTC
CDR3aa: CAISPTGGLETQYF

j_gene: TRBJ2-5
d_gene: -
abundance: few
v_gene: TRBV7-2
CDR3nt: TGTGCCAGCAGCTTCTTACAGAGCGAGACCCAGTACTTC
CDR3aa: CASSFLQSETQYF

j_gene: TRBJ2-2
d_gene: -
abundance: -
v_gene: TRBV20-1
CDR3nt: TGCAGTGCCTTAGTAGCGAACACCGGGGAGCTGTTTTTT
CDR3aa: CSALVANTGELFF

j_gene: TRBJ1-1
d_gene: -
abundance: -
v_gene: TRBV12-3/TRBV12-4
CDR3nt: TGTGCCAGCAGTTACCTTGGTGACACTGAAGCTTTCTTT
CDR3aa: CASSYLGDTEAFF